This is a list of T cell receptor beta chains from one sample in a study of T-cell reconstitution after alpha-beta-depleted transplantation in children. TCRdb ran MiXCR on the PCR reads and lists one entry per CDR3 protein. The table includes around 200,000 distinct CDR3 sequences, 6% to 7% detected once. The sample was PBMCs from the stem cell graft donor, taken from the stem cell graft. These receptors were obtained from a human donor who donated a stem cell graft to a child with Wiskott-Aldrich syndrome. CDR3s include the opening cysteine and the closing phenylalanine or tryptophan. A D gene is named only where the DNA matches it firmly. Clone size is given for some rows only: seen once, a few or many times, or a class if the clone is expanded.

.,many,TRBJ1-1,TRBV20-1,CSASGRGGFGTEAFF,TGCAGTGCTAGTGGCAGGGGAGGGTTTGGCACTGAAGCTTTCTTT
.,many,TRBJ2-7,TRBV29-1,CSVDSGGHEQYF,TGCAGCGTCGATTCAGGGGGGCACGAGCAGTACTTC
.,many,TRBJ1-4,TRBV6-5,CATVRGVANEKLFF,TGTGCCACCGTTAGAGGGGTGGCTAATGAAAAACTGTTTTTT
.,many,TRBJ1-2,TRBV12-3/TRBV12-4,CASSPQARDYGYTF,TGTGCCAGCAGCCCACAAGCCCGAGACTATGGCTACACCTTC
.,.,TRBJ1-1,TRBV19,CASSIVGDTEAFF,TGTGCCAGTAGTATAGTTGGGGACACTGAAGCTTTCTTT
TRBD1,many,TRBJ2-7,TRBV5-6,CASSFTTGGSYEQYF,TGTGCCAGCAGCTTTACGACAGGGGGGTCCTACGAGCAGTACTTC
TRBD1,.,TRBJ2-7,TRBV20-1,CSARDRALSEQYF,TGCAGTGCAAGGGACAGGGCGCTATCCGAGCAGTACTTC
.,many,TRBJ2-1,TRBV20-1,CSARESRRLGEQFF,TGCAGTGCTAGAGAAAGTAGGAGGTTGGGTGAGCAGTTCTTC
TRBD2,.,TRBJ2-1,TRBV20-1,CSARFAGGGNEQFF,TGCAGTGCTAGATTCGCGGGGGGGGGGAATGAGCAGTTCTTC
.,.,TRBJ2-5,TRBV4-1,CASSQEGALETQYF,TGCGCCAGCAGCCAAGAGGGGGCTCTGGAGACCCAGTACTTC
.,few,TRBJ1-4,TRBV7-8,CASSPWSTTNEKLFF,TGTGCCAGCAGCCCTTGGTCTACAACTAATGAAAAACTGTTTTTT
.,many,TRBJ1-6,TRBV7-2,CASSPHMGAASPLHF,TGTGCCAGCAGCCCACATATGGGGGCCGCTTCACCCCTCCACTTT
.,.,TRBJ2-7,TRBV12-3/TRBV12-4,CASSSPRATYEQYF,TGTGCCAGCAGCTCCCCCCGCGCTACCTACGAGCAGTACTTC
.,.,TRBJ2-3,TRBV5-5,CASSKDPPGAAATDTQYF,TGTGCCAGCAGTAAGGACCCCCCAGGAGCGGCGGCCACAGATACGCAGTATTTT
TRBD2,many,TRBJ2-7,TRBV3-1,CASSQERAGGRYEQYF,TGTGCCAGCAGCCAAGAAAGAGCGGGAGGCCGTTACGAGCAGTACTTC
.,many,TRBJ1-1,TRBV5-1,CASSLVRSTEAFF,TGCGCCAGCAGCTTGGTCCGGTCCACTGAAGCTTTCTTT
.,.,TRBJ1-5,TRBV7-8,CASSSQAAGDQPQHF,TGTGCCAGCAGCTCGCAGGCGGCTGGAGATCAGCCCCAGCATTTT
TRBD1,few,TRBJ2-7,TRBV20-1,CSARRDRGSYEQYF,TGCAGTGCTCGCCGGGACAGGGGCTCCTACGAGCAGTACTTC
TRBD2,many,TRBJ2-1,TRBV20-1,CSAIPLGGRLNEQFF,TGCAGTGCCATACCCCTTGGCGGGAGGTTGAATGAGCAGTTCTTC
.,.,TRBJ2-2,TRBV2,CASSGLGKWGNTGELFF,TGTGCCAGCAGTGGGTTAGGAAAGTGGGGGAACACCGGGGAGCTGTTTTTT
.,many,TRBJ1-6,TRBV4-3,CASSPSVGSPLHF,TGCGCCAGCAGCCCCTCCGTCGGATCACCCCTCCACTTT
.,many,TRBJ2-7,TRBV12-3/TRBV12-4,CASSRRTVSYEQYF,TGTGCCAGCAGCCGGAGGACGGTCTCCTACGAGCAGTACTTC
.,many,TRBJ1-2,TRBV4-1,CASSRVTNYGYTF,TGCGCCAGCAGCAGAGTAACTAACTATGGCTACACCTTC
.,many,TRBJ2-1,TRBV27,CASSRRRNTYNEQFF,TGTGCCAGCAGCCGTCGGAGGAATACCTACAATGAGCAGTTCTTC